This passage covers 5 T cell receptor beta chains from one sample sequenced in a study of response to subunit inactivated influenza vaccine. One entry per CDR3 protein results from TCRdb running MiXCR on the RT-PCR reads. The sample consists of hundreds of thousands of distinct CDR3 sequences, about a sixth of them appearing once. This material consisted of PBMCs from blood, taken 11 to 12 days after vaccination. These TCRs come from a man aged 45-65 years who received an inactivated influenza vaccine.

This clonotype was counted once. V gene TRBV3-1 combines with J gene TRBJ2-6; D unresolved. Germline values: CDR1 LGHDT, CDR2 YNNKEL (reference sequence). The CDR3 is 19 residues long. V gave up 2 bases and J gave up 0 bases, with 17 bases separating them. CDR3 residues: CASSQRADGSPSGANVLTF. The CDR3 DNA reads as TGTGCCAGCAGCCAAAGGGCGGACGGCAGCCCCTCTGGGGCCAACGTCCTGACTTTC.

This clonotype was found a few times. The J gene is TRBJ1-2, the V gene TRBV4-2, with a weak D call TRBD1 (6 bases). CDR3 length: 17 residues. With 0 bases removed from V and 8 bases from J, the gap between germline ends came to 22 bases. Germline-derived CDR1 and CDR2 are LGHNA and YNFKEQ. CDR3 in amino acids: CASSQDLGNRVRGGYTF. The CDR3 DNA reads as TGTGCCAGCAGCCAAGATCTTGGGAACAGGGTGAGAGGGGGCTACACCTTC.

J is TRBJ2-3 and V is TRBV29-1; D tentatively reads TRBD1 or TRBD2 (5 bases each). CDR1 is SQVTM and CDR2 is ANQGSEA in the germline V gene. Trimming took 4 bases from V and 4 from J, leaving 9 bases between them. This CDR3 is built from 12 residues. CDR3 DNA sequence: TGCAGCGTTGCCGAGGGGTCAGATACGCAGTATTTT. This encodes CSVAEGSDTQYF.

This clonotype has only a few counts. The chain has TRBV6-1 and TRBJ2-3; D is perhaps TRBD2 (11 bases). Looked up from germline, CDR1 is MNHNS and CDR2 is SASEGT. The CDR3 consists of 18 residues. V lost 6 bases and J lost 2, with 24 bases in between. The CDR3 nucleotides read TGTGCCAGCAGAAGGACAGGGGGGACTAGCGGAGACACAGATACGCAGTATTTT. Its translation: CASRRTGGTSGDTDTQYF.

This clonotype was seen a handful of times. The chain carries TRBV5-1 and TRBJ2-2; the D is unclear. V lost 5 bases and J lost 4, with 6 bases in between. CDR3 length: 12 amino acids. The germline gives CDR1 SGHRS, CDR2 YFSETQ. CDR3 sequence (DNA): TGCGCCAGCAGAAGGGCCACCGGGGAGCTGTTTTTT. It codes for CASRRATGELFF.